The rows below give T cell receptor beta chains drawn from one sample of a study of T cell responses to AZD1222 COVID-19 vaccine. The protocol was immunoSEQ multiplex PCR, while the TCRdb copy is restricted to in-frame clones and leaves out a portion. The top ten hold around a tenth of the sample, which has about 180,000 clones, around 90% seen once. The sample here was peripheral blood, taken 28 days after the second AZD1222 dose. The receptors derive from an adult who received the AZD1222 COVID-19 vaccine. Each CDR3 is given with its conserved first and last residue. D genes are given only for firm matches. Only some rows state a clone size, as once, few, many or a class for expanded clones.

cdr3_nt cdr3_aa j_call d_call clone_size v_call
TGTGCCAGCTCACCAGGGACTAGCGGCCCATACAATGAGCAGTTCTTC CASSPGTSGPYNEQFF TRBJ2-1 TRBD2 NA TRBV18
TGCAGCGTAGCTGAGGGGGGCAATCAGCCCCAGCATTTT CSVAEGGNQPQHF TRBJ1-5 NA once TRBV29-1
TGTGCCAGCAGCAGGGACAGGGGGGATTACAATGAGCAGTTCTTC CASSRDRGDYNEQFF TRBJ2-1 TRBD1 NA TRBV5-4
TGTGCCAGCAGCAAAGCTGTCGGGGTGGACCTCATAGAAAAACTGTTTTTT CASSKAVGVDLIEKLFF TRBJ1-4 NA NA TRBV21-1
TGTGCCAGCAGCGTGGGGGCCGAGGGAGAGACCCAGTACTTC CASSVGAEGETQYF TRBJ2-5 NA NA TRBV9
TGTGCCAGCAGGGCTAGGACAGGGGAGAATTCACCCCTCCACTTT CASRARTGENSPLHF TRBJ1-6 TRBD1 NA TRBV6-1
TGCAGCGTCCCGGGACCGATTCGGTATGGCTACACCTTC CSVPGPIRYGYTF TRBJ1-2 NA NA TRBV29-1
TGCAGCGTTGATGCGGGCTCAGGAAACACCATATATTTT CSVDAGSGNTIYF TRBJ1-3 NA NA TRBV29-1
TGTGCCACCAGCAGAGTGGGGACAGTGGGGGAAAAACTGTTTTTT CATSRVGTVGEKLFF TRBJ1-4 TRBD1 NA TRBV15
TGCGCCAGCGGACTGACAGGTGCGAACACCGGGGAGCTGTTTTTT CASGLTGANTGELFF TRBJ2-2 NA NA TRBV5-1
TGTGCCAGCAGCTTAAAAGGGGATCAGCCCCAGCATTTT CASSLKGDQPQHF TRBJ1-5 NA NA TRBV7-3
TGTGCCAGCAGCCGAATGAGACAGGGCCTAGCCCAGCCCCAGCATTTT CASSRMRQGLAQPQHF TRBJ1-5 TRBD1 NA TRBV6-2/TRBV6-3
TGTGCCAGCAGTGACAGGGCGATCGGGGAGCTGTTTTTT CASSDRAIGELFF TRBJ2-2 NA NA TRBV2
TGTGCCAGCAGCGTTGCCGGGACGCATGGCACAGATACGCAGTATTTT CASSVAGTHGTDTQYF TRBJ2-3 NA NA TRBV9
TGTGCCAGCTCACCAGGGGCCATGAACACTGAAGCTTTCTTT CASSPGAMNTEAFF TRBJ1-1 NA NA TRBV18
TGTGCCAGCAGCCGAGGACTCGCGAGCTCCTACAATGAGCAGTTCTTC CASSRGLASSYNEQFF TRBJ2-1 NA once TRBV7-8
TGTGCCAGCTCACCACAGCACACAGGGGTGCCTAACTATGGCTACACCTTC CASSPQHTGVPNYGYTF TRBJ1-2 TRBD1 NA TRBV18
TGTGCCAGCAGCTTAGCGGGGGTAGCCAAAAACATTCAGTACTTC CASSLAGVAKNIQYF TRBJ2-4 TRBD2 NA TRBV5-4
TGTGCCAGCAGTGAGAGGGATTATAGCAATCAGCCCCAGCATTTT CASSERDYSNQPQHF TRBJ1-5 NA once TRBV2
TGTGCCAGCAGCCAAGATTTGGGACAAGAGACCCAGTACTTC CASSQDLGQETQYF TRBJ2-5 NA NA TRBV4-2
TGTGCCAGCAGCTTAGGAGGCACCGGGGAGCTGTTTTTT CASSLGGTGELFF TRBJ2-2 NA NA TRBV7-6
TGTGCCAGCAGTTACCTGGCCAGGGGGTCCCAAGAGACCCAGTACTTC CASSYLARGSQETQYF TRBJ2-5 TRBD1 NA TRBV6-2/TRBV6-3
TGTGCCAGCAGCCCCGGACTAGCGGCGGGAAATGAGCAGTTCTTC CASSPGLAAGNEQFF TRBJ2-1 TRBD2 once TRBV7-3
TGTGCCAGCAGCGCCGGACAGGGCGGCGGGGAGCTGTTTTTT CASSAGQGGGELFF TRBJ2-2 TRBD1 NA TRBV7-8
TGCGCCAGCAGTGAGATACGGCAATTCTACGAGCAGTACTTC CASSEIRQFYEQYF TRBJ2-7 NA few TRBV10-1
TGTGCCAGCAGTCCCGGGCTCAGCAGTTCACCCCTCCACTTT CASSPGLSSSPLHF TRBJ1-6 NA NA TRBV6-5
TGCGCCAGCAGCTTGGCCCCCCCGAACACTGAAGCTTTCTTT CASSLAPPNTEAFF TRBJ1-1 NA NA TRBV5-1
TGTGCCAGCAGTTTGAATGAGCAGTTCTTC CASSLNEQFF TRBJ2-1 NA NA TRBV12-3/TRBV12-4
TGTGCCAGCAGCTTGGTCGGGGGCGCGACCTACAATGAGCAGTTCTTC CASSLVGGATYNEQFF TRBJ2-1 NA NA TRBV7-8
TGTGCCTGGAGTCGGGGGGAGACCCAGTACTTC CAWSRGETQYF TRBJ2-5 NA NA TRBV30
TGTGCCTGGGCCCGAGAAGGGGTCTATAATTCACCCCTCCACTTT CAWAREGVYNSPLHF TRBJ1-6 NA NA TRBV30
TGTGCCAGCTCACTCGGGAGGATCCCCCGCGAGCAGTACTTC CASSLGRIPREQYF TRBJ2-7 TRBD2 once TRBV18
TGTGCCTGGACTCAGTATAGCAATCAGCCCCAGCATTTT CAWTQYSNQPQHF TRBJ1-5 NA NA TRBV30
TGTGCCTGGAGAGGAAGAGCTAACTATGGCTACACCTTC CAWRGRANYGYTF TRBJ1-2 NA NA TRBV30
TGTGCCAGCTCACCGGCCTCGGCTAGCGTCTTAAGCAATGAGCAGTTCTTC CASSPASASVLSNEQFF TRBJ2-1 NA once TRBV18
TGCGCCAGCAGCCCTCCGGGACAGGGGGCGAGACATGGCTACACCTTC CASSPPGQGARHGYTF TRBJ1-2 TRBD1 NA TRBV4-1
TGTGCCAGCAGTTCAGACAGGGCTCATGGTGAAAAACTGTTTTTT CASSSDRAHGEKLFF TRBJ1-4 TRBD1 NA TRBV28
TGTGCCAGCAGTGAAACTAGCGGGGGCCCCTACGAGCAGTACTTC CASSETSGGPYEQYF TRBJ2-7 TRBD2 NA TRBV2
TGTGCCAGCAGCCCCCCGGGACAGCTATTACTGAACACTGAAGCTTTCTTT CASSPPGQLLLNTEAFF TRBJ1-1 TRBD1 NA TRBV7-8
TGTGCCAGCAGCCCGCGGACAGGGGGCTTTATGAACACTGAAGCTTTCTTT CASSPRTGGFMNTEAFF TRBJ1-1 TRBD1 NA TRBV9
TGTGCCAGCAGCCCCGCCGGAGGGGTCGGCACTGAAGCTTTCTTT CASSPAGGVGTEAFF TRBJ1-1 NA NA TRBV4-2
TGTGCCAGCAGCGTAGGACAGGACGCTGGCGGTGGCTACACCTTC CASSVGQDAGGGYTF TRBJ1-2 NA NA TRBV9
TGTGCCAGCAGCGTAGAGGAGGCTCAGCCCCAGCATTTT CASSVEEAQPQHF TRBJ1-5 NA few TRBV9
TGTGCCAGCAGCTTTGGGTCAGCCTCTGGAAACACCATATATTTT CASSFGSASGNTIYF TRBJ1-3 NA NA TRBV7-2
TGTGCCAGCAGCACTTACCCGCTTGCCAAAAACATTCAGTACTTC CASSTYPLAKNIQYF TRBJ2-4 NA NA TRBV27
TGTGCTAGTGGTTTGCAAACTAGGAGGGCCTACGAGCAGTACTTC CASGLQTRRAYEQYF TRBJ2-7 NA few TRBV12-5
TGTGCCAGCAGTTACCTTCCAGGGAGCTCCTACAATGAGCAGTTCTTC CASSYLPGSSYNEQFF TRBJ2-1 NA NA TRBV6-5
TGCGCCAGCAGCTACGGGACAGGGAACACCGGGGAGCTGTTTTTT CASSYGTGNTGELFF TRBJ2-2 TRBD1 NA TRBV5-1
TGCAGTGCTAGTGTTGGCGGTTATGAGCAGTTCTTC CSASVGGYEQFF TRBJ2-1 NA few TRBV20-1
TGTGCCAGCACCCCTCGAGACCGGGAATTTATCTATGGCTACACCTTC CASTPRDREFIYGYTF TRBJ1-2 NA NA TRBV7-8
TGTGCCAGCAGCTCCTACGGGGGGGCCGCCTACGAGCAGTACTTC CASSSYGGAAYEQYF TRBJ2-7 TRBD2 NA TRBV7-2
TGCGCCAGCAGGGACGGACAGGGGATTCGTGGCTACACCTTC CASRDGQGIRGYTF TRBJ1-2 TRBD1 NA TRBV10-2
TGTGCCAGCAGACTGGATGGATCTGGGGGGGAGCAGTACTTC CASRLDGSGGEQYF TRBJ2-7 NA NA TRBV2